This TCR beta chain was identified during a study of T cells after yellow fever vaccination. Findings of the study overall: Most clones from primary vaccination resurfaced after the booster (under 97% CD4, approximately 88% CD8). CD4 and CD8 compartments shared a small share of clonotypes, likely from convergent recombination.

Synthesis of TCR cDNA relied on 5'RACE template switching, which attached a universal primer site and UMIs. MiXCR, applied by TCRdb to the 5' RACE reads, yields one record per CDR3 protein. Among around 100,000 distinct CDR3 sequences listed, around 5.8% were seen once. CDR3 size: 13 residues. Trimming took off 0 bases at V and 4 bases at J, with 10 bases between the two ends. Germline-derived CDR1 and CDR2 are DFQATT and SNEGSKA (reference sequence). This clonotype was seen only a few times. Its cognate antigen is unknown. The chain links TRBV20-1 to TRBJ2-7; D unresolved. The TCR was taken from a man aged 18 to 29 who received the YFV17D yellow fever vaccine. This specimen was CD8+ T cells sorted from PBMCs, taken 10 days after the yellow fever booster vaccination. The CDR3 reads CSARDSGSYEQYF. Written as DNA, the CDR3 is TGCAGTGCTAGAGATTCAGGTTCATACGAGCAGTACTTC.